This is a list of T cell receptor beta chains from one sample in a study of blood T cell repertoires in COVID-19. Using immunoSEQ multiplex PCR, the repertoire was profiled, and TCRdb retains in-frame clones only, with some absent. The sample carries just over 300,000 clones, around 90% recorded once. Sequencing input: PBMCs or T cells enriched from blood (not recorded which). All receptors derive from a woman aged 18-29 years with acute COVID-19. CDR3s include the opening cysteine and the closing phenylalanine or tryptophan. The D gene is left open where the match is weak. Some rows mark clone size as missing; the rest say once, few, many or name a class of expanded clone.

j_call v_call clone_size d_call cdr3_nt cdr3_aa
TRBJ2-3 TRBV2 - TRBD2 TGTGCCAGCAGTGGGACTAGCAGCACAGATACGCAGTATTTT CASSGTSSTDTQYF
TRBJ2-2 TRBV30 - TRBD1 TGTGCCTGGAGGCTCGACAGGGCTCGGACCGGGGAGCTGTTTTTT CAWRLDRARTGELFF
TRBJ2-1 TRBV4-2 - TRBD2 TGTGCCAGCAGCCAAGCTCTTCCGCGGGAGTCAGTCTTC CASSQALPRESVF
TRBJ2-4 TRBV9 once - TGTGCCAGCAGCGAAGTGGGTGGGAGAGACATTCAGTACTTC CASSEVGGRDIQYF
TRBJ2-2 TRBV19 - TRBD2 TGTGCCAGTTCCCCCGGGGGTTGGCTAGCGGGGACGAACACCGGGGAGCTGTTTTTT CASSPGGWLAGTNTGELFF
TRBJ1-1 TRBV9 - - TGTGCCAGCAGTTTTTTCCCGGGGGGGAACACTGAAGCTTTCTTT CASSFFPGGNTEAFF
TRBJ1-2 TRBV9 - - TGTGCCAGCAGCGTAGGTGCCGCAGGGAACTATGGCTACACCTTC CASSVGAAGNYGYTF
TRBJ2-7 TRBV7-9 - - TGTGCCAGCAGCTCGGAAGCGCATGGGGCTAGCGAGGCCTACGAGCAGTACTTC CASSSEAHGASEAYEQYF
TRBJ2-1 TRBV7-9 - - TGTGCCAGCAGCTACGCGACAGGCGACTCCTACAATGAGCAGTTCTTC CASSYATGDSYNEQFF
TRBJ2-4 TRBV28 once - TGTGCCAGCGTGGACAGTCTAGCCAAAAACATTCAGTACTTC CASVDSLAKNIQYF
TRBJ1-3 TRBV19 - - TGTGCCAGTACCCCGGGGGACTCTAGAAATGGAAACACCATATATTTT CASTPGDSRNGNTIYF
TRBJ2-7 TRBV14 - - TGTGCCAGCAGCCAAGATCTACGTTACGAGCAGTACTTC CASSQDLRYEQYF
TRBJ1-5 TRBV18 - TRBD1 TGTGCCAGCTCAATGGACAGGGGCGGTCATCAGCCCCAGCATTTT CASSMDRGGHQPQHF
TRBJ1-6 TRBV9 - - TGTGCCAGCAGCCCAGTAGCCAAGGAAGGCTCCTATAATTCACCCCTCCACTTT CASSPVAKEGSYNSPLHF
TRBJ1-1 TRBV9 - - TGTGCCAGCAGTCGTACAGGGACGAACACTGAAGCTTTCTTT CASSRTGTNTEAFF
TRBJ2-3 TRBV24-1 - TRBD2 TGTGCCACCAGTCCTAGGAGCGGGAGAGATACAGATACGCAGTATTTT CATSPRSGRDTDTQYF
TRBJ1-2 TRBV19 - TRBD1 TGTGCCAGTCGGGACAGGGGAAACTATGGCTACACCTTC CASRDRGNYGYTF
TRBJ2-7 TRBV9 - - TGTGCCAGCAGCGTCTCCAGGGGTCCCTACGAGCAGTACTTC CASSVSRGPYEQYF
TRBJ1-1 TRBV7-6 - TRBD1 TGTGCCAGCAGCCAGGGGGGATTTGGCACTGAAGCTTTCTTT CASSQGGFGTEAFF
TRBJ2-7 TRBV5-4 - TRBD1 TGTGCCAGCAGCTGGGGTTTAACAGGGGGCGAAGACGAGCAGTACTTC CASSWGLTGGEDEQYF